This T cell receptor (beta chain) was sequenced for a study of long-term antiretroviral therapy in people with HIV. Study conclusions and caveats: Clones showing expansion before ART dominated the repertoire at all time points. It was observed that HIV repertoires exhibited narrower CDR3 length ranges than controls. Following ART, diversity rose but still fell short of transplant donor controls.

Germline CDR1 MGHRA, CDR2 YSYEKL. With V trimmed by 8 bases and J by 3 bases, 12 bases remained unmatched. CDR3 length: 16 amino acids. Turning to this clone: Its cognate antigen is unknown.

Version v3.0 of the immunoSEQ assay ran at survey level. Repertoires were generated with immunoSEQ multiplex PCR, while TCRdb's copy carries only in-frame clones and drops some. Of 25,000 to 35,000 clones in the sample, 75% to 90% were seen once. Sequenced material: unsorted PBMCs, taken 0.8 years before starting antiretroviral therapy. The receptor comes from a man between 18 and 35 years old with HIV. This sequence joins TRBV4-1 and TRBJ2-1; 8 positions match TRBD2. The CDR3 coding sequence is TGCGCCAGCCAGCCAATTGGAGCGGGAGACTACAATGAGCAGTTCTTC. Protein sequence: CASQPIGAGDYNEQFF.